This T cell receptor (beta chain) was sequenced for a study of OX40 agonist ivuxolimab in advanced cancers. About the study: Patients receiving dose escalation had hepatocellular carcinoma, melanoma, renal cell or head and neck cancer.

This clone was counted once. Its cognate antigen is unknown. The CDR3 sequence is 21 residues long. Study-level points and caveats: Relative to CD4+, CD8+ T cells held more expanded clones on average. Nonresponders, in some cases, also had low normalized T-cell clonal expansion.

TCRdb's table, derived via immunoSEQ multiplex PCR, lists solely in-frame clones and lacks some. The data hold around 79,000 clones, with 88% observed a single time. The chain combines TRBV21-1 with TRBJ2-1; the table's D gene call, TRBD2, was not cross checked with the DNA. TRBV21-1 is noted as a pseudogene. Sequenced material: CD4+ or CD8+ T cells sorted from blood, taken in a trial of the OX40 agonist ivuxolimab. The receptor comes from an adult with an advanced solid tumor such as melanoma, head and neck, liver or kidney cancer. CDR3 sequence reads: CASSKGPLVAGSTGSYNEQFF. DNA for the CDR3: TGTGCCAGCAGCAAAGGGCCTTTGGTAGCGGGAAGTACCGGTTCCTACAATGAGCAGTTCTTC.